This entry lists 30 T cell receptor beta chains sequenced from one sample in a study of blood T cell repertoires in COVID-19. Libraries were prepared by immunoSEQ multiplex PCR; TCRdb keeps only in-frame clonotypes and omits some of them. The sample lists over 110,000 clones; 84% were seen once. The sample was PBMCs or T cells enriched from blood (not recorded which). The receptors were sampled from a man between 45 and 60 years old in a cohort exposed to, infected with or recovered from COVID-19 (not recorded which).

This clone was counted between two and nine times. This chain uses TRBV19 with TRBJ2-5, with D possibly TRBD2 on 5 matching bases. The CDR3 is made up of 15 amino acids. The V gene's germline CDR1 is LNHDA and CDR2 SQIVND (reference sequence). The V end was cut by 3 bases, the J end by 2 bases, with 13 bases between. The CDR3 here is CASSILGGLQETQYF. The CDR3 DNA follows: TGTGCCAGTAGTATTTTAGGCGGGCTTCAAGAGACCCAGTACTTC.

The CDR3 DNA sequence: TGTGCCAGCAGTCCCAACCGACTAGCGGGAGACGAAGAGACCCAGTACTTC. Translating it yields CASSPNRLAGDEETQYF. The V gene is TRBV28, the J gene TRBJ2-5; 12 positions match TRBD2. V dropped 5 bases and J dropped 3; count of bases not matched to a gene: 10. The germline V gene encodes CDR1 MDHEN and CDR2 SYDVKM. This CDR3 has 17 amino acids.

The CDR3 nucleotides are TGTGCCAGCAGCTTAGTATCCGATGAGCAGTTCTTC. Translating it yields CASSLVSDEQFF. V usage is TRBV7-9 and J usage is TRBJ2-1; D ambiguous. V shed 1 base and J shed 8 bases, with 6 bases lying between them. The CDR3 consists of 12 residues. The V gene's germline CDR1 is SEHNR and CDR2 FQNEAQ (reference sequence).

The rearrangement joins TRBV28 to TRBJ1-2, with TRBD1 matching over 8 bases. Germline V gives CDR1 MDHEN, CDR2 SYDVKM. Germline trimming cut 3 bases from V and 0 bases from J; bases unmatched to any gene: 0. The CDR3 consists of 14 residues. The CDR3 DNA reads TGTGCCAGCAGTTTGGACAGGGCTAACTATGGCTACACCTTC. It is translated as CASSLDRANYGYTF.

This chain joins TRBV28 and TRBJ2-1; unclear D gene. Germline-derived CDR1 and CDR2 are MDHEN and SYDVKM. CDR3 size: 14 residues. The V end lost 7 bases, the J end lost 0 bases, and 10 bases lay between the germline ends. The chain's CDR3 is CASIGPFSYNEQFF. The CDR3 bases are TGTGCCAGCATTGGGCCCTTCTCCTACAATGAGCAGTTCTTC.

This chain connects TRBV4-2 to TRBJ2-3; 7 nucleotides match TRBD2. There are 15 residues in the CDR3. Per the germline V gene, CDR1 is LGHNA and CDR2 is YNFKEQ. With V trimmed by 1 base and J by 4 bases, 5 bases remained unmatched. The CDR3 reads CASSQVLLAADTQYF. The CDR3 nucleotides read TGTGCCAGCAGCCAAGTGCTCCTAGCGGCAGATACGCAGTATTTT.

The rearrangement links TRBV10-2 to TRBJ1-1; D is perhaps TRBD1 (6 bases). The CDR3 sequence is 15 residues long. The V gene's germline CDR1 is WSHSY and CDR2 SAAADI. V was trimmed by 4 bases and J by 3 bases, leaving 15 bases between them. The CDR3 loop reads CASSGAPTGYTEAFF. The CDR3, as DNA: TGCGCCAGCAGTGGGGCTCCTACAGGGTACACTGAAGCTTTCTTT.

J is TRBJ1-6 and V is TRBV4-1; D is undetermined. Germline CDR1 is MGHRA and CDR2 is YSYEKL. CDR3 length equals 13 residues. Between the trimmed V and J ends, which lost 1 base and 8 bases, there was a span of 6 bases. The CDR3 DNA follows: TGCGCCAGCAGCCAAGTCGGGGATTCACCCCTCCACTTT. Its translation: CASSQVGDSPLHF.

J is TRBJ2-5 and V is TRBV2, with TRBD2 as a possible D gene (5 bases). Germline assignment: CDR1 SNHLY and CDR2 FYNNEI. V lost 4 bases and J 4 bases, leaving 13 bases between the germline ends. The CDR3 has 14 amino acids. The CDR3 coding sequence is TGTGCCAGCAGTGGAGGAGGTTCTGGAGAGACCCAGTACTTC. This codes for CASSGGGSGETQYF.

This clone appeared once. This sequence joins TRBV11-2 and TRBJ2-7, with D possibly matching TRBD1 (5 bases). CDR3 size: 13 residues. Trimming stripped 0 bases from V and 3 bases from J, with 6 bases between. Germline-derived CDR1 and CDR2 are SGHAT and FQNNGV. DNA for the CDR3: TGTGCCAGCAGCTTAGAGGGGCACTACGAGCAGTACTTC. It encodes CASSLEGHYEQYF.

Here the CDR3 DNA reads TGCGCCAGCAGCCAAGATCTTATAGATACGCAGTATTTT. Translated, it gives CASSQDLIDTQYF. The chain couples TRBV4-1 to TRBJ2-3; no clear D gene. The ends were cut back, 0 bases at V and 5 bases at J, with 6 bases in the middle. Germline CDR1 MGHRA, CDR2 YSYEKL. CDR3 length equals 13 residues.

The rearrangement uses TRBV11-1 and TRBJ1-1, with D unresolved. CDR1 and CDR2 from the germline V gene are SGHAT and FQDESV (reference sequence). The V end lost 4 bases, the J end lost 4 bases, and 10 bases lay between the germline ends. The CDR3 sequence is 13 residues long. DNA for the CDR3: TGTGCCAGCAGCTGGACTGAAGGCACTGAAGCTTTCTTT. Amino acids: CASSWTEGTEAFF.

The rearrangement joins TRBV7-2 to TRBJ1-4, with D uncertain. CDR1 is SGHTA and CDR2 is FQGNSA in the germline V gene. V gave up 1 base and J gave up 8 bases, with 11 bases separating them. The CDR3 spans 14 residues. CDR3 sequence reads: CASSLGILREKLFF. DNA of the CDR3: TGTGCCAGCAGCTTAGGAATCCTGAGGGAAAAACTGTTTTTT.

The rearrangement uses TRBV7-9 and TRBJ1-2; 10 nucleotides match TRBD1. Germline CDR1 reads SEHNR; CDR2 reads FQNEAQ (reference sequence). J lost 7 bases, V lost 5 bases, and 7 bases had no gene match. The CDR3 has 14 residues. CDR3 in DNA: TGTGCCAGCAGCCTCGGGGACAGGGGATTTGGCTACACCTTC. Its translation is CASSLGDRGFGYTF.

This chain connects TRBV5-1 to TRBJ2-7; TRBD2 might be the D (5 bases). The CDR3 runs to 15 residues. Trimming pared 4 bases from V and 5 bases from J, leaving 19 bases between. Germline V gene lookup returns CDR1 SGHRS and CDR2 YFSETQ. The CDR3 loop reads CASSPFGVGTHEQYF. CDR3 DNA: TGCGCCAGCAGCCCGTTCGGGGTAGGTACCCACGAGCAGTACTTC.

The chain uses TRBV6-5 and TRBJ2-7; possible D gene TRBD2, 5 bases. This CDR3 has 13 amino acids. V lost 7 bases to trimming and J lost 2 bases, with 12 bases between them. Germline V CDR1 and CDR2: MNHEY, SVGAGI. The CDR3 spells CASNVQTTYEQYF. CDR3 in DNA: TGTGCCAGCAATGTACAGACTACCTACGAGCAGTACTTC.

The chain uses TRBV7-2 and TRBJ2-5; D is possibly TRBD1 (6 bases). Trimming cost V 2 bases and J 2 bases, with 12 bases left between them. Germline V lookup: CDR1 SGHTA, CDR2 FQGNSA. The CDR3 is 15 residues long. Written as DNA, the CDR3 is TGTGCCAGCAGCTTAAACATGGGGGCACAAGAGACCCAGTACTTC. It is translated as CASSLNMGAQETQYF. The whole variable domain, filled in from reference TRBV7-2 and TRBJ2-5, reads GAGVSQSPSNKVTEKGKDVELRCDPISGHTALYWYRQSLGQGLEFLIYFQGNSAPDKSGLPSDRFSAERTGGSVSTLTIQRTQQEDSAVYLCASSLNMGAQETQYFGPGTRLLVL.

This clone appeared a single time. The rearrangement joins TRBV7-9 to TRBJ1-1; TRBD1 matches at 12 bases. The V gene's germline CDR1 is SEHNR and CDR2 FQNEAQ (reference sequence). There are 18 residues in the CDR3. J was trimmed by 4 bases and V by 2 bases; bases with no gene match: 11. CDR3 amino acids: CASSLLGTGQGALTEAFF. The CDR3 bases are TGTGCCAGCAGCTTATTGGGAACGGGACAGGGGGCCCTCACTGAAGCTTTCTTT.

This clone was detected only once. DNA for the CDR3: TGTGCCAGCAGCTTAGAGGGAGGAGCCAAAAACATTCAGTACTTC. Translation: CASSLEGGAKNIQYF. V gene TRBV7-9 combines with J gene TRBJ2-4; tentatively, D is TRBD2 (6 bases). Germline-derived CDR1 and CDR2 are SEHNR and FQNEAQ (reference sequence). This CDR3 contains 15 residues. V was clipped by 1 base and J by 0 bases, with 7 bases between them.

The chain has TRBV18 and TRBJ2-7; 10 nucleotides line up with TRBD1. CDR3 size: 15 residues. Germline trimming cut 6 bases from V and 7 bases from J; bases unmatched to any gene: 12. Germline assignment: CDR1 KGHSH and CDR2 LQKENI. This CDR3 reads CASSPDRGPSWEQYF. CDR3 in DNA: TGTGCCAGCTCGCCAGACAGGGGGCCCTCCTGGGAGCAGTACTTC.

The chain recombines TRBV2 with TRBJ1-1, with D unclear. CDR1 is SNHLY, CDR2 FYNNEI, per germline. V lost 6 bases and J lost 6, with 14 bases in between. CDR3 length: 13 residues. The CDR3 bases are TGTGCCAGCAGCACGGCCGGAGGCTCTGAAGCTTTCTTT. It specifies CASSTAGGSEAFF.

The table lists this clone with a few counts. The V call is TRBV29-1, the J call TRBJ1-2; 7 nucleotides align to TRBD1. Germline assignment: CDR1 SQVTM and CDR2 ANQGSEA. The J segment lost 0 bases and the V segment lost 6 bases, leaving 7 bases of the junction unmatched. The CDR3 loop spans 14 amino acids. CDR3 nucleotides: TGCAGCGTGGCCGAGACAGGGACTAACTATGGCTACACCTTC. Protein sequence: CSVAETGTNYGYTF.

This clone has only a few counts. This chain connects TRBV5-4 to TRBJ2-3; 7 nucleotides align to TRBD2. V shed 0 bases, J shed 0 bases, and the junction held 1 base outside the gene matches. The CDR3 consists of 15 residues. CDR1 and CDR2 from the germline V gene are SGHNT and YYREEE (reference sequence). The DNA for the CDR3 is TGTGCCAGCAGCTTGGGGCGGGGGAGCACAGATACGCAGTATTTT. Translated, it gives CASSLGRGSTDTQYF.

The chain has TRBV13 and TRBJ2-3; 14 bases map to TRBD2. The CDR3 contains 22 residues. Germline-derived CDR1 and CDR2 are PRHDT and FYEKMQ (reference sequence). V shed 4 bases and J 3 bases; nucleotides not matched to a gene: 21. The CDR3 DNA is TGTGCCAGCAGCTCCCTCCCCCGGGGGACTAGCGGGGGAAACACCCGGACAGATACGCAGTATTTT. Amino acids: CASSSLPRGTSGGNTRTDTQYF.

This sequence joins TRBV7-8 and TRBJ2-2, with D possibly being TRBD1 (6 bases). CDR1 and CDR2 from the germline V gene are SGHVS and FQNEAQ. The CDR3 runs 16 residues. Between the trimmed V and J ends, which lost 0 bases and 4 bases, there was a span of 12 bases. The CDR3 DNA reads TGTGCCAGCAGCTTAGCCACAGGGTATACCACCGGGGAGCTGTTTTTT. Its translation: CASSLATGYTTGELFF. The entire variable domain, with the rest obtained from reference TRBV7-8 and TRBJ2-2, is as follows: GAGVSQSPRYKVAKRGQDVALRCDPISGHVSLFWYQQALGQGPEFLTYFQNEAQLDKSGLPSDRFFAERPEGSVSTLKIQRTQQEDSAVYLCASSLATGYTTGELFFGEGSRLTVL.

J is TRBJ1-6 and V is TRBV5-6; D gene uncertain. This CDR3 comprises 17 residues. V dropped 2 bases and J dropped 0 bases, with 12 bases sitting between them. CDR1 is SGHDT, CDR2 YYEEEE, per germline. DNA of the CDR3: TGTGCCAGCAGCTTAGGAACGGGGAGCTCCTATAATTCACCCCTCCACTTT. This translates into CASSLGTGSSYNSPLHF.

The V and J genes are TRBV24-1 and TRBJ2-1; a possible D gene is TRBD2 (7 bases). The germline V gene encodes CDR1 KGHDR and CDR2 SFDVKD. Trimming took off 3 bases at V and 12 bases at J, with 14 bases between the two ends. The CDR3 length is 13 residues. CDR3 sequence (DNA): TGTGCCACCAGTGATCGAAGGGGGGGCCTGCAGTTCTTC. Its protein is CATSDRRGGLQFF.

This rearrangement joins TRBV5-6 to TRBJ2-3; D might be TRBD2 (6 bases). Deletions cut 3 bases from V and 0 bases from J, with 11 bases between. This CDR3 spans 15 amino acids. Germline V CDR1 and CDR2: SGHDT, YYEEEE. CDR3 loop: CASSWRAGSTDTQYF. CDR3 DNA: TGTGCCAGCAGCTGGAGGGCAGGGAGCACAGATACGCAGTATTTT.

This chain joins TRBV5-1 and TRBJ1-2, with 8 bases fitting TRBD1. Losses at the gene ends were 7 bases for V and 4 bases for J; bases not matched to a gene: 12. This CDR3 is built from 15 residues. The germline V gene encodes CDR1 SGHRS and CDR2 YFSETQ. CDR3 in amino acids: CASRFPGQGSYGYTF. CDR3 DNA sequence: TGCGCCAGCCGATTCCCCGGACAGGGCTCCTATGGCTACACCTTC.

V gene TRBV5-4 combines with J gene TRBJ2-5, with TRBD1 matching over 7 bases. The germline gives CDR1 SGHNT, CDR2 YYREEE (reference sequence). Trimming at V came to 3 bases and at J to 1 base, leaving 9 bases not matched to a gene. This CDR3 has 16 residues. CDR3 nucleotide sequence: TGTGCCAGCAGCTCCTCGACAGGGCCGATCCAAGAGACCCAGTACTTC. Translated, it gives CASSSSTGPIQETQYF.